This is a list of T cell receptor beta chains from one sample in a study of Graves' ophthalmopathy and Graves' hyperthyroidism. TCRdb processed the multiplex PCR reads anew with MiXCR; each CDR3 protein has one entry. The sample records about 590,000 distinct CDR3 sequences, roughly 39% being singletons. Sequencing was done on a sample of peripheral blood or thyroid tissue (not recorded which). These receptors originate from an adult man with Graves' hyperthyroidism. The CDR3 runs from the conserved cysteine through the conserved F or W. The D gene is left open where the match is weak. The size field is filled for only some rows; it gives once, few, many or a size class.

clone_size j_call cdr3_length d_call v_call cdr3_aa cdr3_nt
many TRBJ1-5 16 - TRBV4-1 CASSHLMDSVNQPQHF TGCGCCAGCAGCCACCTAATGGACAGCGTTAATCAGCCCCAGCATTTT
- TRBJ1-6 16 - TRBV2 CASSRGRETDTSPLHF TGTGCCAGCAGCCGGGGCAGGGAAACAGATACATCACCCCTCCACTTT
many TRBJ1-6 11 - TRBV10-2 CASSAGSPLHF TGCGCCAGCAGTGCCGGTTCACCCCTCCACTTT
many TRBJ2-7 17 TRBD2 TRBV7-6 CASSLEPSGSIGNEQYF TGTGCCAGCAGCTTAGAACCTAGCGGGAGTATTGGCAACGAGCAGTACTTC
many TRBJ2-7 14 - TRBV2 CASSESTRFYEQYF TGTGCCAGCAGTGAGAGTACCCGATTCTACGAGCAGTACTTC
- TRBJ2-2 13 - TRBV29-1 CSVLPTGVGELFF TGCAGCGTTTTACCAACTGGGGTCGGGGAGCTGTTTTTT
- TRBJ2-7 13 TRBD1 TRBV7-2 CASSDTGDHEQYF TGTGCCAGCAGCGACACAGGGGACCACGAGCAGTACTTC
many TRBJ2-7 14 - TRBV7-2 CASSPPTGPYEQYF TGTGCCAGCAGCCCCCCGACAGGTCCCTACGAGCAGTACTTC
- TRBJ2-7 15 TRBD2 TRBV10-3 CATSALGLATYEQYF TGTGCCACGTCCGCCCTCGGACTAGCCACCTACGAGCAGTACTTC
many TRBJ2-7 13 - TRBV19 CASSRNRAYEQYF TGTGCCAGTAGCCGGAACAGGGCCTACGAGCAGTACTTC
- TRBJ2-1 16 - TRBV9 CASSVVGQSSYNEQFF TGTGCCAGCAGCGTAGTCGGCCAGTCGAGCTACAATGAGCAGTTCTTC
- TRBJ2-1 17 - TRBV7-9 CASSTRGGVGSYNEQFF TGTGCCAGCAGCACCCGAGGGGGGGTAGGGTCCTACAATGAGCAGTTCTTC
- TRBJ1-2 13 TRBD1 TRBV6-1 CASRQDRELGYSF TGTGCCAGCAGACAGGACAGGGAGCTTGGCTACAGCTTC
many TRBJ2-6 21 TRBD1 TRBV12-3/TRBV12-4 CASSSYGTGGAKGSGANVLTF TGTGCCAGCAGTTCGTACGGGACAGGGGGCGCGAAAGGGTCTGGGGCCAACGTCCTGACTTTC
- TRBJ2-6 18 TRBD2 TRBV9 CASSVAPSGRSGANVLTF TGTGCCAGCAGCGTAGCTCCCAGCGGGAGGTCTGGGGCCAACGTCCTGACTTTC
many TRBJ1-2 15 TRBD1 TRBV29-1 CSVYGTASEGYGYTF TGCAGCGTGTACGGGACAGCCAGCGAGGGCTATGGCTACACCTTC
- TRBJ2-7 14 TRBD1 TRBV29-1 CSVEGGQGGYEQYF TGCAGCGTTGAAGGAGGACAGGGCGGCTACGAGCAGTACTTC
- TRBJ1-6 15 TRBD1 TRBV7-8 CASSATGTGGSPLHF TGTGCCAGCAGCGCAACCGGGACAGGGGGATCACCCCTCCACTTT
- TRBJ1-6 14 - TRBV20-1 CSARDSAGDSPLHF TGCAGTGCTAGAGATTCGGCAGGGGATTCACCCCTCCACTTT
few TRBJ2-2 14 TRBD1 TRBV2 CASSEAQGDGELFF TGTGCCAGCAGTGAAGCGCAGGGGGACGGGGAGCTGTTTTTT